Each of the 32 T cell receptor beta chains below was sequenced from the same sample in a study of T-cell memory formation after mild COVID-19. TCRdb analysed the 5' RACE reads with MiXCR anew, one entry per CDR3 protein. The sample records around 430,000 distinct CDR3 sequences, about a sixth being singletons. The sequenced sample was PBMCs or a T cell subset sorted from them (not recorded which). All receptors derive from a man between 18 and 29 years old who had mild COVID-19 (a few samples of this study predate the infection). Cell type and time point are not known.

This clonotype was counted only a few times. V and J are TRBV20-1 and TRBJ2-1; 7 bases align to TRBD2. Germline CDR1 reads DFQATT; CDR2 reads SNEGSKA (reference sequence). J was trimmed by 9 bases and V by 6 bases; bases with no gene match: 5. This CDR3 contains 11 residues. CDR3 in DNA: TGCAGTGCCCCTGGGGGGGTTGAGCAGTTCTTC. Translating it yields CSAPGGVEQFF.

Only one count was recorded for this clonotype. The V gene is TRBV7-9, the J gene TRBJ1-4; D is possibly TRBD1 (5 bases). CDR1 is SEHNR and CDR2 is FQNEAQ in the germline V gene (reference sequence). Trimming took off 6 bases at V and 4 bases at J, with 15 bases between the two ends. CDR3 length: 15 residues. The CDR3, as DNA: TGTGCCAGCAGACCCCGACAGACGCTTAATGAAAAACTGTTTTTT. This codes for CASRPRQTLNEKLFF.

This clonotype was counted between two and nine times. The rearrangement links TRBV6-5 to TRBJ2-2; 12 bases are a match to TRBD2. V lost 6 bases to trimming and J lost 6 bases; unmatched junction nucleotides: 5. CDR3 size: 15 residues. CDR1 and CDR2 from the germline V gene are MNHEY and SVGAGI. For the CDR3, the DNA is TGTGCCAGCAGCCGACTAGCGGGGGTGCCCGGGGAGCTGTTTTTT. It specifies CASSRLAGVPGELFF.

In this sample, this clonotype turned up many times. The CDR3 DNA is TGTGCCAGCAGCTCGGGTCTCTCTGGGGCCAACGTCCTGACTTTC. Protein sequence: CASSSGLSGANVLTF. The chain couples TRBV7-3 to TRBJ2-6; D gene ambiguous. Germline lookup yields CDR1 SGHTA and CDR2 FQGTGA. The CDR3 has 15 residues. The ends were cut back, 4 bases at V and 0 bases at J, with 7 bases in the middle.

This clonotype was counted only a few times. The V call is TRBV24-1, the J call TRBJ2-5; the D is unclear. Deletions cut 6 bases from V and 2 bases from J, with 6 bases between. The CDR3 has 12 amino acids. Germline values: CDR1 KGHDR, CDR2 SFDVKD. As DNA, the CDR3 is TGTGCCACCAGTTTCGGGCAAGAGACCCAGTACTTC. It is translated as CATSFGQETQYF.

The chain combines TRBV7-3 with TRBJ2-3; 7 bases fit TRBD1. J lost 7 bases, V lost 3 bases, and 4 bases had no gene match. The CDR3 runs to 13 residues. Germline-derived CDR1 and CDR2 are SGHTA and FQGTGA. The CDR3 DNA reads TGTGCCAGCAGCTTCGACAGGGCGAATACGCAGTATTTT. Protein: CASSFDRANTQYF.

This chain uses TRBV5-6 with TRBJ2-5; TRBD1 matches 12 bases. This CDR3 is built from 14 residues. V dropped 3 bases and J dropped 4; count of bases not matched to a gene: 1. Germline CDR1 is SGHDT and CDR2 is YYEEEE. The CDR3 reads CASSSGQGAETQYF. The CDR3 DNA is TGTGCCAGCAGCTCGGGACAGGGGGCAGAGACCCAGTACTTC.

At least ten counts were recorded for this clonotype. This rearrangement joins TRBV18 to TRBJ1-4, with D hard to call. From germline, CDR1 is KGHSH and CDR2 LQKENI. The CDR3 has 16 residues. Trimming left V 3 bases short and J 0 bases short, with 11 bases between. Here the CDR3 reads CASSPRRDATNEKLFF. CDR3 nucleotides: TGTGCCAGCTCACCTCGACGGGATGCAACTAATGAAAAACTGTTTTTT.

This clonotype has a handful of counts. Written as DNA, the CDR3 is TGTGCCAGTAGTATAGCCAGGGCTAGTGAGCAGCCCCAGCATTTT. It codes for CASSIARASEQPQHF. The chain joins TRBV19 to TRBJ1-5; weak D call: TRBD1 (5 bases). CDR3 size: 15 residues. Germline values: CDR1 LNHDA, CDR2 SQIVND (reference sequence). Trimming left V 1 base short and J 7 bases short, with 14 bases between. Complete variable domain (other parts from reference TRBV19 and TRBJ1-5): DGGITQSPKYLFRKEGQNVTLSCEQNLNHDAMYWYRQDPGQGLRLIYYSQIVNDFQKGDIAEGYSVSREKKESFPLTVTSAQKNPTAFYLCASSIARASEQPQHFGDGTRLSIL.

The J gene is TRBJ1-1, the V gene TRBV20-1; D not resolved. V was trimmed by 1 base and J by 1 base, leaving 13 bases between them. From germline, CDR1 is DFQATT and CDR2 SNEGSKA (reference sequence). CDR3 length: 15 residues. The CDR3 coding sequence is TGCAGTGCTAGAGTCTCCGGACGGAGGAACACTGAAGCTTTCTTT. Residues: CSARVSGRRNTEAFF.

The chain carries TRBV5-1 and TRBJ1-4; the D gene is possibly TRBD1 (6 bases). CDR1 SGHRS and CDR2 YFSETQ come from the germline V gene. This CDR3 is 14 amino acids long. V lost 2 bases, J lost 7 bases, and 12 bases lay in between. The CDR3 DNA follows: TGCGCCAGCAGCTTTCAGGGGAGGGGTGAAAAACTGTTTTTT. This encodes CASSFQGRGEKLFF.

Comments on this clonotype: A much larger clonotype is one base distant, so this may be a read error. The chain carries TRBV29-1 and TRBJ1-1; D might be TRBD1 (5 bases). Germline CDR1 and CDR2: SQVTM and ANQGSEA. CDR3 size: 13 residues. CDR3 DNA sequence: TGCAGCGTTGAAGGACAGCTGAAAACTGAAGCTTTCTTT. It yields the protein CSVEGQLKTEAFF.

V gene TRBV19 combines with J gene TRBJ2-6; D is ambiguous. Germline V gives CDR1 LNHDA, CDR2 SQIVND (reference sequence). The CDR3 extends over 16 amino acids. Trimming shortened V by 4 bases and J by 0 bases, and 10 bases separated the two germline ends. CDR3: CASSSGRSSGANVLTF. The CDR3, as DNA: TGTGCCAGTAGTAGTGGACGCAGCTCTGGGGCCAACGTCCTGACTTTC.

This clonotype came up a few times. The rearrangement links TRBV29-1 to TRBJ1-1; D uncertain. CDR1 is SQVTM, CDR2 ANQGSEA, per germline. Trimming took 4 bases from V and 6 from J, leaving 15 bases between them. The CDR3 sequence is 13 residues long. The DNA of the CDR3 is TGCAGCGTTGTTGCTCGAGGGTCCTCTGAAGCTTTCTTT. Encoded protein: CSVVARGSSEAFF.

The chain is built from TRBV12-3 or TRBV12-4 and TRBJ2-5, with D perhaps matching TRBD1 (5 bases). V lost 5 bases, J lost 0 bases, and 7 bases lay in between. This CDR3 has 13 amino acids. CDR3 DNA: TGTGCCAGCAGTAGACAGAACCAAGAGACCCAGTACTTC. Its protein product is CASSRQNQETQYF.

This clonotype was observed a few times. The CDR3 DNA follows: TGTGCCAGCAGCTGGGGGCAGGGGAATTACTACGAGCAGTACTTC. This encodes CASSWGQGNYYEQYF. V usage is TRBV7-2 and J usage is TRBJ2-7, with a tentative D call TRBD1 (6 bases). The CDR3 extends over 15 amino acids. Trimming removed 4 bases from V and 3 bases from J, with 16 bases in between. Germline CDR1 is SGHTA and CDR2 is FQGNSA.

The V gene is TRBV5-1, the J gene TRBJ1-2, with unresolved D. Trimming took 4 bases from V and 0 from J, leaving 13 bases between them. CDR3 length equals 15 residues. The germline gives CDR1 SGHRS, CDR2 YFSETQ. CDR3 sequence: CASSPDGLTNYGYTF. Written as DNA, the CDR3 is TGCGCCAGCAGCCCGGACGGGTTAACTAACTATGGCTACACCTTC.

In nucleotides, the CDR3 is TGTGCCAGCAGTTTGGTGCTAGCAACAGATACGCAGTATTTT. It yields the protein CASSLVLATDTQYF. This sequence joins TRBV12-3 or TRBV12-4 and TRBJ2-3, with a possible D match to TRBD2 (5 bases). Trimming took off 3 bases at V and 3 bases at J, with 10 bases between the two ends. The CDR3 runs to 14 residues.

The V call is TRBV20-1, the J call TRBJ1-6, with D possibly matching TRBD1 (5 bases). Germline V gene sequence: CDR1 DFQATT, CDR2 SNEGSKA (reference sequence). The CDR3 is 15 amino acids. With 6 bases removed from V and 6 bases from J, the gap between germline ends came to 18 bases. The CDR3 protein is CSAVRGGTTNSPLHF. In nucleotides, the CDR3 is TGCAGTGCGGTTAGGGGAGGGACGACTAATTCACCCCTCCACTTT.

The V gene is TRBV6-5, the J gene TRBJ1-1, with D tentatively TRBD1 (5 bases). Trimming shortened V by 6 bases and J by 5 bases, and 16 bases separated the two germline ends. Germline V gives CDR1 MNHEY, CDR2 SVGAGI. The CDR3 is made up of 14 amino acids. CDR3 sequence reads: CASSRQGLGTEAFF. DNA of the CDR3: TGTGCCAGCAGCCGGCAGGGACTTGGGACTGAAGCTTTCTTT.

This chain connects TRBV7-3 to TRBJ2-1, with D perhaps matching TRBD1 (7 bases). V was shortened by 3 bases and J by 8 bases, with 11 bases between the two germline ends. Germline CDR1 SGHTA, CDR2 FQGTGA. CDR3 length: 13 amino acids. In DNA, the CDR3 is TGTGCCAGCAGCTTCGGAGGGGGCTATGAGCAGTTCTTC. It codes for CASSFGGGYEQFF.

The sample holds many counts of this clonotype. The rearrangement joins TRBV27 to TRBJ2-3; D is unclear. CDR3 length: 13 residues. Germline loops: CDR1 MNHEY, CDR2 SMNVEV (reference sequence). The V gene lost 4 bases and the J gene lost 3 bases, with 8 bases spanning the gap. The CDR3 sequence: CASSSARTDTQYF. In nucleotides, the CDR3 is TGTGCCAGCAGTTCCGCTAGAACAGATACGCAGTATTTT.

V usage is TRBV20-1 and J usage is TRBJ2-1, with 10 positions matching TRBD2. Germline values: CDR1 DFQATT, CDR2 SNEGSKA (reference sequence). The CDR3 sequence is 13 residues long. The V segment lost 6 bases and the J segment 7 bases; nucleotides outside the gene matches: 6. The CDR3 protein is CSAERGGGNEQFF. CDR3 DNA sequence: TGCAGTGCCGAGCGGGGGGGCGGGAATGAGCAGTTCTTC.

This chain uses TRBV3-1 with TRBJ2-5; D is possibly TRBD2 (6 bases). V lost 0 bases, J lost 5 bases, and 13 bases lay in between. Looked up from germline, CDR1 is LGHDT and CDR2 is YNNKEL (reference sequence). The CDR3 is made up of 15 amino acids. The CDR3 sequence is CASSQEAGRTETQYF. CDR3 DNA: TGTGCCAGCAGCCAAGAAGCAGGGAGGACGGAGACCCAGTACTTC.

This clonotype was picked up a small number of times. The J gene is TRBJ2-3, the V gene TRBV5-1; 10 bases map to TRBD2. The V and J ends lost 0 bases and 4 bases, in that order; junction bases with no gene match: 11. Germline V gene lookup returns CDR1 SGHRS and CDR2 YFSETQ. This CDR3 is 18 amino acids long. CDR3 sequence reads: CASSLALAGVFFADTQYF. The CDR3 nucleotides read TGCGCCAGCAGCTTGGCCCTAGCGGGGGTTTTCTTCGCAGATACGCAGTATTTT.

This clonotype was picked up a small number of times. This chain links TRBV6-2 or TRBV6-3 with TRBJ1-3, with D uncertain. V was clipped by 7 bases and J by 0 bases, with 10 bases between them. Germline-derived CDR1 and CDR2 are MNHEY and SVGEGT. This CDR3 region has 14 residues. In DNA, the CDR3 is TGTGCCAGCATGGTCCGGGGCTCTGGAAACACCATATATTTT. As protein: CASMVRGSGNTIYF.

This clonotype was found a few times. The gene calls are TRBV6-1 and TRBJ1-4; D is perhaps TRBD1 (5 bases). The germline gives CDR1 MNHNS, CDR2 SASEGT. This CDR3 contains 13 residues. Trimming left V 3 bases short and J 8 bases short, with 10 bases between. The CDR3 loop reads CASSEGGTEKLFF. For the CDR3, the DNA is TGTGCCAGCAGTGAGGGAGGGACCGAAAAACTGTTTTTT.

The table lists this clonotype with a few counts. The CDR3, as DNA: TGTGCCAGCAGCCCCATTGGGGGGGGAGCTAACTATGGCTACACCTTC. Protein sequence: CASSPIGGGANYGYTF. The J gene is TRBJ1-2, the V gene TRBV3-1, with D perhaps TRBD1 (5 bases). CDR1 is LGHDT, CDR2 YNNKEL, per germline (reference sequence). V lost 4 bases and J 0 bases, leaving 15 bases between the germline ends. The CDR3 has 16 amino acids.

The CDR3 region is CASSQGPGINQPQHF. DNA for the CDR3: TGCGCCAGCAGCCAAGGGCCAGGGATCAATCAGCCCCAGCATTTT. V is TRBV4-1 and J is TRBJ1-5; D is perhaps TRBD1 (5 bases). CDR1 MGHRA and CDR2 YSYEKL come from the germline V gene. V was clipped by 1 base and J by 3 bases, with 10 bases between them. This CDR3 contains 15 residues.

The CDR3, as DNA: TGTGCCAGCAGCTTAGGGGACAGGGGGAGCGAGCAGTTCTTC. It translates to CASSLGDRGSEQFF. The chain joins TRBV7-6 to TRBJ2-1; TRBD1 matches 11 bases. The germline gives CDR1 SGHVS, CDR2 FNYEAQ. The J segment lost 10 bases and the V segment lost 1 base, leaving 3 bases of the junction unmatched. This CDR3 is 14 amino acids long.

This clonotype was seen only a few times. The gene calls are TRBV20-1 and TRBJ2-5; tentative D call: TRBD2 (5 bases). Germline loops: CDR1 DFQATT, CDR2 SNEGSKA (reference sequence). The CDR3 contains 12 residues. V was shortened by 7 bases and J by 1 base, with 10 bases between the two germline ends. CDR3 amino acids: CSEQRLQETQYF. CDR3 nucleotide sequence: TGCAGTGAACAGCGGCTCCAAGAGACCCAGTACTTC.

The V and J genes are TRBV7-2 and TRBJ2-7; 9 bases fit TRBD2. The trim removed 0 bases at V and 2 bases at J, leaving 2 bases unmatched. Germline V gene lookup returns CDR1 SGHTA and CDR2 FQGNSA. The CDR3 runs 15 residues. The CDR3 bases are TGTGCCAGCAGCTTAGCTAGCGGGGGACCCTACGAGCAGTACGTC. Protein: CASSLASGGPYEQYV.